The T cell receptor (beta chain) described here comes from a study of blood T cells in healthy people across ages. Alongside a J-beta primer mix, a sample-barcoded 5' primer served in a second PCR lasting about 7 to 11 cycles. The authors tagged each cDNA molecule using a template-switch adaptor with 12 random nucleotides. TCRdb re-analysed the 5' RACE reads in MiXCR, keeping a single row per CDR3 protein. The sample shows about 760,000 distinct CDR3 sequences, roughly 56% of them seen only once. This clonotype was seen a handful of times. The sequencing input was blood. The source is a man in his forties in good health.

CDR3: CASSSQSGQNYNSPLHF. The CDR3 DNA is TGTGCCAGCAGCTCACAGTCGGGACAGAACTATAATTCACCCCTCCACTTT. V is TRBV7-2 and J is TRBJ1-6; 7 bases match TRBD1. CDR3 length: 17 residues. Germline CDR1 SGHTA, CDR2 FQGNSA. V was pared by 4 bases and J by 3 bases, with 9 bases of the junction left unmatched.